These 22 T cell receptor beta chains share one sample of origin, sequenced in a study of molecular identifiers for immune sequencing clone quantification. MiXCR, applied by TCRdb to the PCR reads, yields one record per CDR3 protein. The sample lists some 11,000 distinct CDR3 sequences, roughly 15% occurring once. Sequenced sample: naive CD8+ T cells from blood, with Jurkat cell RNA spiked in. Subset: FACS-sorted CD8+CD4-CCR7+CD45RA+ naive T cells. All receptors derive from a human donor in good health. Some libraries in this study had Jurkat cell RNA spiked in.

This chain uses TRBV10-3 with TRBJ2-7; 11 nucleotides match TRBD2. The germline V gene encodes CDR1 ENHRY and CDR2 SYGVKD. V dropped 6 bases and J dropped 4; count of bases not matched to a gene: 8. The CDR3 sequence is 15 residues long. CDR3 in DNA: TGTGCCATCAGGGGACTAGCGGCTGAGGGTTACGAGCAGTACTTC. Amino acids: CAIRGLAAEGYEQYF.

This clonotype has ten or more counts. This chain joins TRBV24-1 and TRBJ2-1, with TRBD1 matching over 8 bases. Per the germline V gene, CDR1 is KGHDR and CDR2 is SFDVKD. This CDR3 is 16 amino acids long. The V and J ends lost 1 base and 6 bases, in that order; junction bases with no gene match: 7. The CDR3 nucleotides read TGTGCCACCAGTGATTTTAGGCAGGGGGCGGGCAATGAGCAGTTCTTC. Protein sequence: CATSDFRQGAGNEQFF.

In this sample, this clonotype turned up many times. Here the CDR3 reads CASRHGSQPYNEQFF. The CDR3 DNA follows: TGTGCCAGCAGACACGGGAGCCAACCGTACAATGAGCAGTTCTTC. V usage is TRBV6-2 or TRBV6-3 and J usage is TRBJ2-1, with D possibly TRBD2 on 6 matching bases. Trimming left V 6 bases short and J 4 bases short, with 16 bases between. Per germline, CDR1 MNHEY and CDR2 SVGEGT. This CDR3 is built from 15 residues.

This clonotype occurred many times. The chain combines TRBV2 with TRBJ2-7, with D perhaps matching TRBD2 (5 bases). The germline gives CDR1 SNHLY, CDR2 FYNNEI. The CDR3 is 11 residues long. Between the trimmed V and J ends, which lost 9 bases and 5 bases, there was a span of 11 bases. The CDR3 coding sequence is TGTGCCAGTTACGTCGGGGACGAGCAGTACTTC. This codes for CASYVGDEQYF.

Within the sample, this clonotype is medium-sized (0.01 to 0.1%). This sequence joins TRBV20-1 and TRBJ1-1, with no clear D. Germline-derived CDR1 and CDR2 are DFQATT and SNEGSKA (reference sequence). The CDR3 sequence is 13 residues long. V was cut by 1 base and J by 1 base, with 7 bases left in between. The CDR3 loop is CSARGVGNTEAFF. In DNA form, the CDR3 reads TGCAGTGCTAGAGGAGTGGGGAACACTGAAGCTTTCTTT.

The J gene is TRBJ2-5, the V gene TRBV2; no firm D call. This CDR3 comprises 15 residues. The germline CDR1 and CDR2 sequences are SNHLY and FYNNEI. V lost 2 bases and J lost 7, with 17 bases in between. The CDR3 spells CASSEPRFHKGTQYF. CDR3 coding DNA: TGTGCCAGCAGTGAACCCCGGTTCCACAAAGGGACCCAGTACTTC.

This clonotype was counted between two and nine times. CDR3 sequence (DNA): TGTGCCAGCAGTTACTCGGCAGGGGTGAACACTGAAGCTTTCTTT. Encoded protein: CASSYSAGVNTEAFF. The chain employs TRBV6-2 or TRBV6-3 and TRBJ1-1; TRBD1 is a possible D gene (6 bases). This CDR3 is 15 amino acids long. The V end was cut by 0 bases, the J end by 0 bases, with 8 bases between. The germline CDR1 and CDR2 sequences are MNHEY and SVGEGT.

Within the sample, this clonotype is medium-sized. The CDR3 region has the DNA TGTGCCAGCAGCCAAGACCTCCAGGCCCCGGTCACTGAAGCTTTCTTT. It yields the protein CASSQDLQAPVTEAFF. V usage is TRBV4-2 and J usage is TRBJ1-1; D unclear. CDR3 size: 16 residues. Germline CDR1 LGHNA, CDR2 YNFKEQ. Trimming shortened V by 0 bases and J by 4 bases, and 15 bases separated the two germline ends.

A few counts support this clonotype. The rearrangement uses TRBV20-1 and TRBJ2-7; D remains unclear. Per the germline V gene, CDR1 is DFQATT and CDR2 is SNEGSKA (reference sequence). V lost 3 bases, J lost 0 bases, and 9 bases lay in between. The CDR3 extends over 13 amino acids. The CDR3 DNA reads TGCAGTGCTAGGTTACAGAGCTCCTACGAGCAGTACTTC. This encodes CSARLQSSYEQYF.

This clonotype is medium-sized in the sample. CDR3 DNA: TGCAGTGCCCACCTGCTAGGACAGGGGGACTACGAGCAGTACTTC. It yields the protein CSAHLLGQGDYEQYF. The chain has TRBV20-1 and TRBJ2-7; 10 bases are shared with TRBD1. The germline CDR1 and CDR2 sequences are DFQATT and SNEGSKA (reference sequence). The trim removed 6 bases at V and 3 bases at J, leaving 11 bases unmatched. The CDR3 is 15 residues long.

This clonotype was recorded at least ten times. This chain connects TRBV7-9 to TRBJ2-1; perhaps TRBD2 as D (7 bases). Trimming cost V 3 bases and J 2 bases, with 17 bases left between them. CDR3 size: 17 residues. The germline V gene encodes CDR1 SEHNR and CDR2 FQNEAQ (reference sequence). CDR3 in amino acids: CASSFVMKGGAYNEQFF. The CDR3 nucleotides are TGTGCCAGCAGCTTCGTAATGAAGGGGGGGGCCTACAATGAGCAGTTCTTC. Supplemented by reference TRBV7-9 and TRBJ2-1, the full variable domain reads DTGVSQNPRHKITKRGQNVTFRCDPISEHNRLYWYRQTLGQGPEFLTYFQNEAQLEKSRLLSDRFSAERPKGSFSTLEIQRTEQGDSAMYLCASSFVMKGGAYNEQFFGPGTRLTVL.

This clonotype has at least ten counts. The rearrangement uses TRBV28 and TRBJ1-5, with 9 positions matching TRBD1. Germline loops: CDR1 MDHEN, CDR2 SYDVKM. The CDR3 extends over 16 amino acids. The V gene end was trimmed by 5 bases and the J gene end by 6 bases; junction bases not matched to a gene: 11. The CDR3 DNA reads TGTGCCAGCAGTAACCGGGACAGGGATTTTCTTCAGCCCCAGCATTTT. The encoded protein is CASSNRDRDFLQPQHF.

By proportion, this clonotype is medium-sized. This chain connects TRBV3-1 to TRBJ2-7; tentatively, D is TRBD1 or TRBD2 (5 bases each). The CDR3 sequence is 13 residues long. The V end lost 4 bases, the J end lost 2 bases, and 9 bases lay between the germline ends. CDR1 LGHDT and CDR2 YNNKEL come from the germline V gene (reference sequence). The CDR3 nucleotides read TGTGCCAGCAGCCTGGGACGACCCTACGAGCAGTACTTC. As protein: CASSLGRPYEQYF.

On this clonotype itself: A much larger clone is a single base away; this may be a read error. The rearrangement uses TRBV4-1 and TRBJ1-4; D unclear. The CDR3 spans 15 residues. V was shortened by 1 base and J by 8 bases, with 14 bases between the two germline ends. Germline-derived CDR1 and CDR2 are MGHRA and YSYEKL. For the CDR3, the DNA is TGCGCCAGCAGCCAAGCTGGTGAAGGCGCCGAAAAACTGTTTTTT. Its protein is CASSQAGEGAEKLFF.

Remarks on this clonotype: A much larger clone lies one base from this, so it may be a read error. The chain has TRBV19 and TRBJ2-5, with a tentative D call TRBD2 (6 bases). Germline CDR1 LNHDA, CDR2 SQIVND (reference sequence). The CDR3 loop spans 15 amino acids. CDR3 loop: CASSISHPPGEAQYF. CDR3 in DNA: TGTGCCAGTAGTATATCACATCCTCCGGGAGAGGCCCAGTACTTC.

This clonotype was counted only a few times. A read error may be the cause here, since a much bigger clone is one base away. The rearrangement joins TRBV24-1 to TRBJ1-5, with a weak D call TRBD1 (5 bases). The CDR3 runs to 16 residues. Germline lookup yields CDR1 KGHDR and CDR2 SFDVKD. V was shortened by 3 bases and J by 3 bases, with 14 bases between the two germline ends. The DNA of the CDR3 is TGTGCCACCAGTGATCCGGACGGGGGGGACAATCAGCCCCAGCATTTT. Translating it yields CATSDPDGGDNQPQHF.

Judged by abundance, this clonotype is medium-sized (0.01 to 0.1%). The chain combines TRBV7-9 with TRBJ2-5; a possible D gene is TRBD2 (5 bases). The CDR3 contains 13 residues. CDR1 SEHNR and CDR2 FQNEAQ come from the germline V gene (reference sequence). Trimming removed 5 bases from V and 8 bases from J, with 15 bases in between. The CDR3 loop reads CASSPSVGVTQYF. The DNA for the CDR3 is TGTGCCAGCAGCCCCTCTGTCGGGGTCACCCAGTACTTC. The full variable domain, with the rest looked up from reference TRBV7-9 and TRBJ2-5, is DTGVSQNPRHKITKRGQNVTFRCDPISEHNRLYWYRQTLGQGPEFLTYFQNEAQLEKSRLLSDRFSAERPKGSFSTLEIQRTEQGDSAMYLCASSPSVGVTQYFGPGTRLLVL.

This clonotype was recorded many times. The J gene is TRBJ2-3, the V gene TRBV10-3; D not resolved. Deletions cut 10 bases from V and 1 base from J, with 12 bases between. The CDR3 contains 13 residues. In germline, CDR1 is ENHRY, CDR2 SYGVKD. This CDR3 is CATETGGTDTQYF. DNA of the CDR3: TGTGCCACCGAGACTGGTGGCACAGATACGCAGTATTTT.

Sample share makes this clonotype medium-sized. The genes are TRBV9 and TRBJ2-2; the D is unclear. In germline, CDR1 is SGDLS, CDR2 YYNGEE. CDR3 length equals 13 residues. Trimming took off 0 bases at V and 5 bases at J, with 5 bases between the two ends. The CDR3 sequence is CASSVVYTGELFF. CDR3 in DNA: TGTGCCAGCAGCGTAGTTTATACCGGGGAGCTGTTTTTT.

This clonotype was picked up many times. The chain combines TRBV6-5 with TRBJ1-1; D gene ambiguous. This CDR3 is 14 amino acids long. Trimming left V 8 bases short and J 9 bases short, with 22 bases between. Germline V gives CDR1 MNHEY, CDR2 SVGAGI. CDR3: CASSNLPPVVKAFF. The CDR3 DNA reads as TGTGCCAGCTCAAACCTACCGCCGGTTGTAAAAGCTTTCTTT.

The sample holds many counts of this clonotype. This chain uses TRBV7-9 with TRBJ1-1; D is uncertain. Trimming pared 3 bases from V and 7 bases from J, leaving 9 bases between. The length of the CDR3 is 12 residues. CDR1 is SEHNR and CDR2 is FQNEAQ in the germline V gene (reference sequence). This chain's CDR3 is CASSLGFGEAFF. CDR3 nucleotide sequence: TGTGCCAGCAGCTTGGGGTTTGGTGAAGCTTTCTTT.

As to this clonotype: Given a much more abundant clone one base away, this may be a read error. The rearrangement uses TRBV7-9 and TRBJ1-2, with D perhaps matching TRBD1 (5 bases). CDR1 is SEHNR, CDR2 FQNEAQ, per germline (reference sequence). This CDR3 has 12 amino acids. The CDR3 loop is CASSFDSYGYAF. CDR3 bases: TGTGCCAGCAGCTTTGACAGCTATGGCTACGCCTTC.